Listed here are 30 T cell receptor beta chains from one sample, sequenced in a study of cytomegalovirus exposure and HLA in healthy donors. Data came from immunoSEQ multiplex PCR; TCRdb stores just in-frame clones and leaves some out. The table has some 150,000 clones, around 90% seen once; the top ten hold almost 8%. Sequences were obtained from PBMCs. These receptors originate from a young woman in good health and CMV-seropositive.

As to this clone: An end of the junction differs from the germline gene, which may be a read error. This rearrangement joins TRBV4-3 to TRBJ1-4, with D unclear. The CDR3 is made up of 12 amino acids. Germline V gene sequence: CDR1 LGHNA, CDR2 YSLEER. CDR3 region: CASSRPKEKLFF. The CDR3 DNA sequence: TGCGCCAGCAGCCGCCCTAAGGAAAAACTGTTTTTT.

The V and J genes are TRBV20-1 and TRBJ1-3; D unresolved. Germline assignment: CDR1 DFQATT and CDR2 SNEGSKA (reference sequence). CDR3 length: 11 amino acids. The V end lost 5 bases, the J end lost 0 bases, and 2 bases lay between the germline ends. The CDR3 spells CSALSGNTIYF. The CDR3 DNA follows: TGCAGTGCTCTCTCTGGAAACACCATATATTTT.

J is TRBJ2-5 and V is TRBV30; 10 nucleotides match TRBD2. CDR1 and CDR2 (germline): GTSNPN, SVGIG (reference sequence). V shed 2 bases, J shed 5 bases, and the junction held 11 bases outside the gene matches. This CDR3 has 16 amino acids. CDR3 sequence: CAWSPTPTSGLETQYF. CDR3 sequence (DNA): TGTGCCTGGAGTCCAACACCGACTAGCGGGTTGGAGACCCAGTACTTC. Based on the CDR3 plus reference TRBV30 and TRBJ2-5, the full variable domain is SQTIHQWPATLVQPVGSPLSLECTVEGTSNPNLYWYRQAAGRGLQLLFYSVGIGQISSEVPQNLSASRPQDRQFILSSKKLLLSDSGFYLCAWSPTPTSGLETQYFGPGTRLLVL.

The gene calls are TRBV4-1 and TRBJ1-3; D possibly corresponds to TRBD1 (6 bases). Trimming shortened V by 5 bases and J by 0 bases, and 20 bases separated the two germline ends. The CDR3 contains 18 residues. CDR1 and CDR2 from the germline V gene are MGHRA and YSYEKL. CDR3 nucleotide sequence: TGCGCCAGCAGCAATTTATTACTTACAGGGCGCTCTGGAAACACCATATATTTT. Translating it yields CASSNLLLTGRSGNTIYF.

CDR3 DNA: TGTGCCAGCAGTTACTCGTGGAGTGCAAATTCACCCCTCCACTTT. It is translated as CASSYSWSANSPLHF. The chain couples TRBV6-5 to TRBJ1-6; no reliable D call. The V gene lost 0 bases and the J gene lost 7 bases, with 10 bases spanning the gap. This CDR3 region has 15 residues. Germline CDR1 MNHEY, CDR2 SVGAGI.

This chain links TRBV30 with TRBJ2-3; D gene uncertain. The CDR3 has 13 amino acids. The ends were cut back, 2 bases at V and 1 base at J, with 7 bases in the middle. Germline V gives CDR1 GTSNPN, CDR2 SVGIG (reference sequence). The CDR3 DNA reads TGTGCCTGGAGTCAGAGCGGCACAGATACGCAGTATTTT. Protein sequence: CAWSQSGTDTQYF. Variable domain in full (rest from reference TRBV30 and TRBJ2-3): SQTIHQWPATLVQPVGSPLSLECTVEGTSNPNLYWYRQAAGRGLQLLFYSVGIGQISSEVPQNLSASRPQDRQFILSSKKLLLSDSGFYLCAWSQSGTDTQYFGPGTRLTVL.

This chain links TRBV7-8 with TRBJ2-1, with 8 nucleotides matching TRBD2. Trimming took 5 bases from V and 0 from J; bases not matched to a gene: 3. This CDR3 spans 15 amino acids. CDR1 and CDR2 (germline): SGHVS, FQNEAQ. The CDR3 spells CASSPREGSYNEQFF. CDR3 coding DNA: TGTGCCAGCAGCCCCCGGGAGGGCTCCTACAATGAGCAGTTCTTC.

The rearrangement links TRBV19 to TRBJ2-7, with D possibly being TRBD1 (6 bases). Per the germline V gene, CDR1 is LNHDA and CDR2 is SQIVND (reference sequence). This CDR3 contains 14 residues. V lost 1 base, J lost 4 bases, and 11 bases lay in between. CDR3 nucleotides: TGTGCCAGTAGTATAGGTTGGCAGGGGTACGAGCAGTACTTC. Protein sequence: CASSIGWQGYEQYF.

V usage is TRBV6-6 and J usage is TRBJ1-6, with D perhaps TRBD1 (6 bases). Trimming removed 5 bases from V and 9 bases from J, with 8 bases in between. Germline V gives CDR1 MNHNY, CDR2 SVGAGI (reference sequence). The CDR3 sequence is 12 residues long. CDR3 sequence (DNA): TGTGCCAGCAGTCACAGGGTTTCACCCCTCCACTTT. Translation: CASSHRVSPLHF.

This chain joins TRBV28 and TRBJ2-2, with TRBD2 matching over 10 bases. V trimming: 4 bases; J trimming: 1 base; junction bases outside the gene matches: 6. Germline V gene lookup returns CDR1 MDHEN and CDR2 SYDVKM. The CDR3 contains 17 residues. The CDR3 region has the DNA TGTGCCAGCAGTTCGATTACTAGCGGGGTGAACACCGGGGAGCTGTTTTTT. Its protein is CASSSITSGVNTGELFF.

The chain combines TRBV19 with TRBJ2-7, with 10 bases that match TRBD2. The germline V gene encodes CDR1 LNHDA and CDR2 SQIVND (reference sequence). The V segment lost 4 bases and the J segment 3 bases; nucleotides outside the gene matches: 6. The CDR3 consists of 15 residues. CDR3: CASSKTLAGFYEQYF. CDR3 coding DNA: TGTGCCAGTAGTAAAACACTAGCGGGGTTCTACGAGCAGTACTTC.

This clone occurred once. This chain connects TRBV7-9 to TRBJ1-2; TRBD1 is a possible D gene (6 bases). With 1 base removed from V and 4 bases from J, the gap between germline ends came to 7 bases. There are 13 residues in the CDR3. CDR1 is SEHNR and CDR2 is FQNEAQ in the germline V gene (reference sequence). CDR3 sequence (DNA): TGTGCCAGCAGCTTAGAAGGGGGCTATGGCTACACCTTC. Amino acid sequence: CASSLEGGYGYTF.

V is TRBV18 and J is TRBJ2-5, with 9 bases aligning to TRBD2. The CDR3 has 16 residues. Germline V gives CDR1 KGHSH, CDR2 LQKENI. The ends lost 3 bases at V and 5 bases at J; junction bases unmatched: 10. CDR3 DNA sequence: TGTGCCAGCTCACCGGTTAGCGGGAGTATGCAGGAGACCCAGTACTTC. It codes for CASSPVSGSMQETQYF.

This chain connects TRBV5-1 to TRBJ2-7; perhaps TRBD1 as D (6 bases). Deletions cut 0 bases from V and 0 bases from J, with 7 bases between. Germline assignment: CDR1 SGHRS and CDR2 YFSETQ. There are 14 residues in the CDR3. This CDR3 is CASSLDRASYEQYF. The CDR3 nucleotides are TGCGCCAGCAGCTTGGACAGGGCCTCCTACGAGCAGTACTTC.

This clone was detected once. The J gene is TRBJ2-5, the V gene TRBV27; perhaps TRBD2 as D (6 bases). The germline gives CDR1 MNHEY, CDR2 SMNVEV (reference sequence). The V end was cut by 5 bases, the J end by 7 bases, with 20 bases between. The CDR3 totals 15 residues. CDR3 DNA: TGTGCCAGCAGTACCGCGAGGGAGGCGGCTGGGACCCAGTACTTC. This translates into CASSTAREAAGTQYF.

This sequence joins TRBV9 and TRBJ2-2; 12 bases match TRBD2. The CDR3 loop spans 16 amino acids. Germline V lookup: CDR1 SGDLS, CDR2 YYNGEE. V lost 1 base, J lost 4 bases, and 2 bases stayed unmatched. CDR3 sequence: CASSVLAGGFTGELFF. CDR3 nucleotide sequence: TGTGCCAGCAGCGTACTAGCGGGAGGGTTCACCGGGGAGCTGTTTTTT.

The chain is built from TRBV5-1 and TRBJ2-5; weak D call: TRBD2 (5 bases). The length of the CDR3 is 14 residues. Trimming stripped 0 bases from V and 5 bases from J, with 11 bases between. The germline V gene has CDR1 SGHRS and CDR2 YFSETQ. The DNA for the CDR3 is TGCGCCAGCAGCTTGGGAGGGAGTTGGGAGACCCAGTACTTC. Its translation: CASSLGGSWETQYF.

The V call is TRBV29-1, the J call TRBJ2-7; the D gene is possibly TRBD1 (6 bases). The germline gives CDR1 SQVTM, CDR2 ANQGSEA. This CDR3 region has 14 residues. Deletions cut 4 bases from V and 3 bases from J, with 16 bases between. CDR3 sequence reads: CSVVGQGTIYEQYF. The CDR3 coding sequence is TGCAGCGTTGTCGGGCAGGGGACAATCTACGAGCAGTACTTC.

The CDR3 loop reads CASSLGLAGGYGYTF. DNA for the CDR3: TGTGCCAGCAGCTTAGGTCTGGCAGGGGGCTATGGCTACACCTTC. V and J are TRBV7-6 and TRBJ1-2, with 7 nucleotides matching TRBD1. The germline CDR1 and CDR2 sequences are SGHVS and FNYEAQ. J lost 4 bases, V lost 1 base, and 6 bases had no gene match. This CDR3 comprises 15 residues.

The CDR3 region has the DNA TGCGCCAGCAGCTTGGTCCCTAGCGGACCCTACGAGCAGTACTTC. It translates to CASSLVPSGPYEQYF. The chain has TRBV5-1 and TRBJ2-7; TRBD2 aligns across 7 bases. The CDR3 contains 15 residues. The J segment lost 2 bases and the V segment lost 0 bases, leaving 5 bases of the junction unmatched. Germline V lookup: CDR1 SGHRS, CDR2 YFSETQ.

The chain has TRBV4-2 and TRBJ2-1; 7 bases match TRBD1. V lost 0 bases, J lost 4 bases, and 3 bases stayed unmatched. This CDR3 has 15 residues. Germline values: CDR1 LGHNA, CDR2 YNFKEQ. The CDR3 loop is CASSQEGTAYNEQFF. The CDR3 DNA sequence: TGTGCCAGCAGCCAAGAGGGGACAGCATACAATGAGCAGTTCTTC.

DNA for the CDR3: TGTGCCAGCAGTTTAGGCCCACCTTCTGAAGCTTTCTTT. It codes for CASSLGPPSEAFF. V gene TRBV27 combines with J gene TRBJ1-1; no definite D call. This CDR3 has 13 amino acids. Trimming removed 2 bases at V and 6 bases at J, with 10 bases between. Germline V gives CDR1 MNHEY, CDR2 SMNVEV (reference sequence).

This clone was detected only a few times. V and J are TRBV5-1 and TRBJ2-2, with D possibly TRBD1 on 7 matching bases. The germline V and J ends were trimmed by 2 bases and 4 bases, with 12 bases remaining between them. Looked up from germline, CDR1 is SGHRS and CDR2 is YFSETQ. This CDR3 has 15 residues. CDR3 in DNA: TGCGCCAGCAGCTTCAGGGGGGAAGGCACCGGGGAGCTGTTTTTT. It translates to CASSFRGEGTGELFF.

The chain couples TRBV7-9 to TRBJ2-2, with D perhaps matching TRBD2 (6 bases). Germline assignment: CDR1 SEHNR and CDR2 FQNEAQ (reference sequence). V lost 4 bases to trimming and J lost 0 bases, with 18 bases between them. The CDR3 spans 18 residues. The CDR3 DNA is TGTGCCAGCAGCTACCGGGGAGGTAGGGGAACGAACACCGGGGAGCTGTTTTTT. Translating it yields CASSYRGGRGTNTGELFF.

V and J are TRBV2 and TRBJ2-2; 7 bases fit TRBD1. The CDR3 runs to 14 residues. V trimming: 3 bases; J trimming: 5 bases; junction bases outside the gene matches: 3. Looked up from germline, CDR1 is SNHLY and CDR2 is FYNNEI. The CDR3 region has the DNA TGTGCCAGCAGTGAGGACAGGACAACCGGGGAGCTGTTTTTT. Residues: CASSEDRTTGELFF.

The CDR3 DNA sequence: TGTGCCGCATCACCCGCCCTCACAGGGCCGAACACTGAAGCTTTCTTT. It codes for CAASPALTGPNTEAFF. The rearrangement links TRBV19 to TRBJ1-1; a possible D gene is TRBD1 (6 bases). Germline V lookup: CDR1 LNHDA, CDR2 SQIVND (reference sequence). This CDR3 contains 16 residues. Trimming removed 11 bases at V and 1 base at J, with 23 bases between.

Ten or more counts support this clone. The sample contains more than one DNA sequence encoding this CDR3. This chain links TRBV4-2 with TRBJ1-2; 9 bases line up with TRBD1. Germline assignment: CDR1 LGHNA and CDR2 YNFKEQ. Losses at the gene ends were 4 bases for V and 6 bases for J; bases not matched to a gene: 6. The CDR3 loop spans 14 amino acids. Here the CDR3 DNA reads TGTGCCAGCAGCCCGACAGGGGGAAGGGATGGCTACACCTTC. Translation gives CASSPTGGRDGYTF.

In this sample, this clone turned up once. The chain is built from TRBV2 and TRBJ2-1; TRBD2 matches 11 bases. The CDR3 contains 16 residues. Germline lookup yields CDR1 SNHLY and CDR2 FYNNEI. V trimming: 4 bases; J trimming: 7 bases; junction bases outside the gene matches: 9. This CDR3 reads CASSVSIAGGLNEQFF. The CDR3 DNA is TGTGCCAGCAGTGTATCAATAGCGGGGGGGCTGAATGAGCAGTTCTTC.

This rearrangement joins TRBV6-1 to TRBJ2-7; D is ambiguous. This CDR3 contains 13 residues. Per germline, CDR1 MNHNS and CDR2 SASEGT. The V end lost 6 bases, the J end lost 5 bases, and 14 bases lay between the germline ends. In DNA form, the CDR3 reads TGTGCCAGCAGAGCCCTCCCCCCCAACGAGCAGTACTTC. Translating it yields CASRALPPNEQYF.

The chain uses TRBV28 and TRBJ2-1; a possible D gene is TRBD2 (6 bases). This CDR3 has 16 amino acids. Trimming left V 3 bases short and J 9 bases short, with 21 bases between. Germline V gene lookup returns CDR1 MDHEN and CDR2 SYDVKM. This CDR3 is CASSLGSPSAQGEQFF. In nucleotides, the CDR3 is TGTGCCAGCAGTTTGGGTTCCCCTAGCGCCCAGGGTGAGCAGTTCTTC.